These 20 T cell receptor beta chains came from one sample sequenced in a study of T-cell memory formation after mild COVID-19. TCRdb reprocessed the 5' RACE reads with MiXCR, giving one entry per CDR3 protein. The table lists hundreds of thousands of distinct CDR3 sequences, about 20% of them singletons. Source material: PBMCs or a T cell subset sorted from them (not recorded which). The receptors shown here come from a young man who had mild COVID-19 (a few samples of this study predate the infection). Cell type and time point are not known.

This clonotype occurred a few times. V is TRBV4-1 and J is TRBJ1-5; perhaps TRBD1 as D (5 bases). In germline, CDR1 is MGHRA, CDR2 YSYEKL. CDR3 length: 16 residues. With 3 bases removed from V and 5 bases from J, the gap between germline ends came to 17 bases. CDR3: CASSQIRGGFDQPQHF. DNA for the CDR3: TGCGCCAGCAGCCAGATTCGGGGGGGTTTCGATCAGCCCCAGCATTTT.

The CDR3 DNA reads as TGTGCCAGCAGCCAAGAATATTTAGGAGCCCTTAGCAATCAGCCCCAGCATTTT. Translating it yields CASSQEYLGALSNQPQHF. This rearrangement joins TRBV4-2 to TRBJ1-5, with D unresolved. The germline V gene encodes CDR1 LGHNA and CDR2 YNFKEQ. Trimming shortened V by 0 bases and J by 0 bases, and 15 bases separated the two germline ends. The CDR3 consists of 18 residues.

V gene TRBV29-1 combines with J gene TRBJ2-7; a weak D match, TRBD2 (5 bases). Per germline, CDR1 SQVTM and CDR2 ANQGSEA. There are 11 residues in the CDR3. Trimming removed 6 bases at V and 7 bases at J, with 13 bases between. DNA of the CDR3: TGCAGCGTCAGGAGGAATGAGGAGCAGTACTTC. Translating gives CSVRRNEEQYF.

This clonotype was counted between two and nine times. The rearrangement uses TRBV5-1 and TRBJ1-1, with 11 bases fitting TRBD1. The V gene end was trimmed by 3 bases and the J gene end by 0 bases; junction bases not matched to a gene: 10. The CDR3 is made up of 18 amino acids. The V gene's germline CDR1 is SGHRS and CDR2 YFSETQ. This CDR3 reads CASSWDRDRGALNTEAFF. The DNA for the CDR3 is TGCGCCAGCAGCTGGGACCGGGACAGGGGGGCGCTGAACACTGAAGCTTTCTTT.

The V and J genes are TRBV24-1 and TRBJ2-3; TRBD1 is a possible D gene (5 bases). Germline V gene lookup returns CDR1 KGHDR and CDR2 SFDVKD. V was trimmed by 7 bases and J by 0 bases, leaving 10 bases between them. The CDR3 has 14 residues. CDR3 bases: TGTGCCACCAGAGGGGCCAGGAGCACAGATACGCAGTATTTT. It codes for CATRGARSTDTQYF.

V gene TRBV7-9 combines with J gene TRBJ2-5; unclear D gene. The V gene lost 5 bases and the J gene lost 1 base, with 14 bases spanning the gap. Germline lookup yields CDR1 SEHNR and CDR2 FQNEAQ (reference sequence). This CDR3 spans 15 amino acids. The CDR3 loop is CASSPPVGLQETQYF. In DNA, the CDR3 is TGTGCCAGCAGCCCCCCGGTCGGGCTCCAAGAGACCCAGTACTTC.

The gene calls are TRBV30 and TRBJ2-5, with 7 positions matching TRBD1. In germline, CDR1 is GTSNPN, CDR2 SVGIG (reference sequence). The CDR3 runs to 13 residues. Trimming at V came to 3 bases and at J to 1 base, leaving 2 bases not matched to a gene. The CDR3 DNA is TGTGCCTGGAGCGGGACAGTCCAAGAGACCCAGTACTTC. As protein: CAWSGTVQETQYF.

CDR3 DNA: TGTGCCAGTGGTAAAGAAGGGACCCAGTACTTC. Protein: CASGKEGTQYF. The chain links TRBV19 to TRBJ2-5; no reliable D call. Trimming stripped 8 bases from V and 7 bases from J, with 11 bases between. This CDR3 spans 11 amino acids. CDR1 LNHDA and CDR2 SQIVND come from the germline V gene (reference sequence).

J is TRBJ2-3 and V is TRBV6-5; no firm D call. The CDR3 runs 16 residues. V was clipped by 8 bases and J by 3 bases, with 21 bases between them. Germline CDR1 and CDR2: MNHEY and SVGAGI. DNA of the CDR3: TGTGCCAGCGCCTCGCAAAGCGAGCAGTTGACAGATACGCAGTATTTT. Translated: CASASQSEQLTDTQYF.

The chain uses TRBV6-5 and TRBJ1-5, with TRBD1 as a possible D gene (6 bases). CDR3 length equals 16 residues. CDR1 is MNHEY, CDR2 SVGAGI, per germline. V lost 2 bases and J 6 bases, leaving 17 bases between the germline ends. As DNA, the CDR3 is TGTGCCAGCAGTTACACGAAGCCCCAGGGGAGTCAGCCCCAGCATTTT. The encoded protein is CASSYTKPQGSQPQHF.

This clonotype was counted a few times. The chain couples TRBV6-5 to TRBJ2-7, with a weak D call TRBD1 (6 bases). The CDR3 covers 15 residues. V lost 0 bases and J lost 0, with 9 bases in between. Germline V CDR1 and CDR2: MNHEY, SVGAGI. The CDR3 sequence: CASSYSRGGSYEQYF. CDR3 sequence (DNA): TGTGCCAGCAGTTACTCGCGAGGGGGCTCCTACGAGCAGTACTTC.

The chain uses TRBV6-5 and TRBJ2-7; weak D call: TRBD2 (6 bases). CDR1 and CDR2 from the germline V gene are MNHEY and SVGAGI. V dropped 6 bases and J dropped 6 bases, with 12 bases sitting between them. CDR3 length: 12 amino acids. CDR3 sequence reads: CASSNRGTEQYF. CDR3 in DNA: TGTGCCAGCAGCAACCGGGGGACCGAGCAGTACTTC.

This clonotype was counted between two and nine times. V usage is TRBV18 and J usage is TRBJ1-5; D is uncertain. The CDR3 loop spans 15 amino acids. Trimming left V 3 bases short and J 3 bases short, with 12 bases between. Per the germline V gene, CDR1 is KGHSH and CDR2 is LQKENI. As DNA, the CDR3 is TGTGCCAGCTCACCGTTCTCAGGTCTCAATCAGCCCCAGCATTTT. This sequence encodes CASSPFSGLNQPQHF.

This clonotype appeared a few times. The rearrangement uses TRBV6-5 and TRBJ2-1; possibly TRBD1 for D (6 bases). The ends were cut back, 0 bases at V and 3 bases at J, with 21 bases in the middle. CDR3 length equals 19 residues. From germline, CDR1 is MNHEY and CDR2 SVGAGI. CDR3 loop: CASSYSGWYRGSFYNEQFF. As DNA, the CDR3 is TGTGCCAGCAGTTACTCGGGTTGGTATAGGGGGTCATTCTACAATGAGCAGTTCTTC.

The chain combines TRBV20-1 with TRBJ2-4; D is tentatively TRBD1 or TRBD2 (6 bases each). This CDR3 comprises 9 residues. Trimming shortened V by 6 bases and J by 10 bases, and 7 bases separated the two germline ends. Germline assignment: CDR1 DFQATT and CDR2 SNEGSKA (reference sequence). The CDR3: CSAGGIQYF. In DNA form, the CDR3 reads TGCAGTGCAGGGGGGATTCAGTACTTC.

This chain joins TRBV5-1 and TRBJ1-6; 7 bases align to TRBD1. The germline gives CDR1 SGHRS, CDR2 YFSETQ. The trim removed 5 bases at V and 5 bases at J, leaving 7 bases unmatched. The CDR3 loop spans 15 amino acids. CDR3: CASRLRDSNNSPLHF. CDR3 sequence (DNA): TGCGCCAGCAGGTTGAGGGACAGCAATAATTCACCCCTCCACTTT. The full variable domain, rest sourced from reference TRBV5-1 and TRBJ1-6, is KAGVTQTPRYLIKTRGQQVTLSCSPISGHRSVSWYQQTPGQGLQFLFEYFSETQRNKGNFPGRFSGRQFSNSRSEMNVSTLELGDSALYLCASRLRDSNNSPLHFGNGTRLTVT.

This clonotype was seen more than once but under ten times. The rearrangement uses TRBV5-1 and TRBJ2-1; TRBD2 aligns across 8 bases. The CDR3 has 16 residues. J gave up 3 bases and V 1 base, and 6 bases lay outside the gene matches. From germline, CDR1 is SGHRS and CDR2 YFSETQ. CDR3 bases: TGCGCCAGCAGCTTGAAGAGTAGCGGGATCTACAATGAGCAGTTCTTC. As protein: CASSLKSSGIYNEQFF.

The chain carries TRBV7-2 and TRBJ1-5; D is possibly TRBD1 (5 bases). CDR1 SGHTA and CDR2 FQGNSA come from the germline V gene. V was trimmed by 2 bases and J by 2 bases, leaving 13 bases between them. The CDR3 has 16 amino acids. CDR3 DNA: TGTGCCAGCAGCTTATATGGGGCTGTCGGCAATCAGCCCCAGCATTTT. Its translation is CASSLYGAVGNQPQHF. The variable domain in full, completed from reference TRBV7-2 and TRBJ1-5, reads GAGVSQSPSNKVTEKGKDVELRCDPISGHTALYWYRQSLGQGLEFLIYFQGNSAPDKSGLPSDRFSAERTGGSVSTLTIQRTQQEDSAVYLCASSLYGAVGNQPQHFGDGTRLSIL.

V gene TRBV12-3 or TRBV12-4 combines with J gene TRBJ1-3, with a weak D call TRBD1 (5 bases). The CDR3 extends over 18 amino acids. Trimming took off 5 bases at V and 0 bases at J, with 20 bases between the two ends. DNA of the CDR3: TGTGCCAGCAGTCAATGGGACTACTACTCTAGCTCTGGAAACACCATATATTTT. This codes for CASSQWDYYSSSGNTIYF.

V gene TRBV23-1 combines with J gene TRBJ1-4; D gene uncertain. TRBV23-1 is given ORF status, its function remaining uncertain. The CDR3 runs 18 residues. V was shortened by 0 bases and J by 0 bases, with 14 bases between the two germline ends. CDR3 protein: CASSQSGGGVATNEKLFF. CDR3 DNA sequence: TGCGCCAGCAGTCAATCGGGTGGTGGAGTTGCAACTAATGAAAAACTGTTTTTT.